The rows below give T cell receptor beta chains drawn from one sample of a study of blood T cell repertoires in COVID-19. TCRdb keeps only in-frame clones here, not all; method: immunoSEQ multiplex PCR. This sample has about 150,000 clones; about 90% occur once, and the top ten carry 7%. Specimen: PBMCs or T cells enriched from blood (not recorded which). The receptor source for this set is a woman aged 50 to 60 who had recovered from COVID-19. Each CDR3 is given with its conserved first and last residue. D genes are given only for firm matches. Only some rows state a clone size, as once, few, many or a class for expanded clones.

TRBD1	TRBV28	NA	TRBJ1-4	CASWGQGNEKLFF	TGTGCCAGTTGGGGACAGGGTAATGAAAAACTGTTTTTT
TRBD2	TRBV28	NA	TRBJ2-3	CASSSPSGSIDTQYF	TGTGCCAGCAGTTCCCCTAGCGGGAGTATTGATACGCAGTATTTT
TRBD1	TRBV6-2/TRBV6-3	NA	TRBJ1-1	CASSSPDRGDTEAFF	TGTGCCAGCAGTTCTCCGGACAGGGGTGACACTGAAGCTTTCTTT
NA	TRBV9	NA	TRBJ2-3	CASSVGGTYTDTQYF	TGTGCCAGCAGCGTAGGGGGGACTTACACAGATACGCAGTATTTT
NA	TRBV2	NA	TRBJ1-2	CASNTRGGLYGYTF	TGTGCCAGCAACACGAGGGGAGGGCTCTATGGCTACACCTTC
NA	TRBV11-3	NA	TRBJ2-5	CASSPPWSGEETQYF	TGTGCCAGCAGCCCCCCCTGGTCAGGGGAAGAGACCCAGTACTTC
TRBD2	TRBV18	NA	TRBJ2-7	CASSRGDAYEQYF	TGTGCCAGCTCCCGGGGGGACGCCTACGAGCAGTACTTC
TRBD1	TRBV7-2	NA	TRBJ2-5	CASSFPGGPATQYF	TGTGCCAGCAGCTTCCCAGGGGGACCAGCGACCCAGTACTTC
TRBD2	TRBV16	NA	TRBJ2-7	CASSQSTSGSGEQYF	TGTGCCAGCAGCCAATCTACTAGCGGGAGTGGTGAGCAGTACTTC
TRBD1	TRBV3-1/TRBV3-2	NA	TRBJ1-1	CASSLRGTVNTEAFF	TGTGCCAGCAGCCTCCGGGGGACAGTGAACACTGAAGCTTTCTTT
TRBD2	TRBV27	NA	TRBJ2-3	CASSLSFAGGRADTQYF	TGTGCCAGCAGTTTATCTTTCGCGGGAGGGCGGGCAGATACGCAGTATTTT
NA	TRBV15	once	TRBJ2-5	CATSRDLGSTRESQYF	TGTGCCACCAGCAGAGATCTTGGGAGCACAAGAGAGTCCCAGTACTTC
TRBD2	TRBV14	few	TRBJ2-5	CASSQVAGTIETQYF	TGTGCCAGCAGCCAAGTTGCGGGGACTATAGAGACCCAGTACTTC
NA	TRBV4-2	NA	TRBJ2-1	CASSQELAPHRHNEQFF	TGTGCCAGCAGCCAGGAACTAGCCCCCCACCGACACAATGAGCAGTTCTTC
NA	TRBV4-1	NA	TRBJ1-2	CASSQEGRGQGGYTF	TGCGCCAGCAGCCAAGAGGGGCGGGGGCAAGGGGGCTACACCTTC
TRBD2	TRBV15	NA	TRBJ2-5	CATSSRSGRAGETQYF	TGTGCCACCAGCAGTAGGAGCGGGAGGGCCGGGGAGACCCAGTACTTC
TRBD2	TRBV5-1	NA	TRBJ2-1	CASSLSLAVYNEQFF	TGCGCCAGCAGCTTATCACTAGCGGTTTACAATGAGCAGTTCTTC
TRBD2	TRBV19	NA	TRBJ2-1	CASSIAGGGANEQFF	TGTGCCAGTAGTATAGCCGGGGGAGGGGCAAATGAGCAGTTCTTC
NA	TRBV15	NA	TRBJ1-2	CATSRVVRRGMDGYTF	TGTGCCACCAGCAGAGTAGTCAGGCGGGGGATGGATGGCTACACCTTC
NA	TRBV5-1	NA	TRBJ1-1	CASSLDGQMNTEAFF	TGCGCCAGCAGCTTGGATGGACAGATGAACACTGAAGCTTTCTTT
TRBD2	TRBV18	NA	TRBJ2-3	CASSPPGAGGGTDTQYF	TGTGCCAGCTCACCACCGGGGGCGGGAGGCGGCACAGATACGCAGTATTTT
TRBD1	TRBV5-4	NA	TRBJ2-2	CASSSGAGGVTGELFF	TGTGCCAGCAGCTCTGGGGCAGGGGGAGTAACCGGGGAGCTGTTTTTT
NA	TRBV7-9	once	TRBJ2-5	CASSLPPRETQYF	TGTGCCAGCAGCTTACCACCGCGGGAGACCCAGTACTTC
NA	TRBV28	once	TRBJ2-5	CASSLQGKIETQYF	TGTGCCAGCAGTTTACAGGGGAAAATAGAGACCCAGTACTTC
NA	TRBV3-1/TRBV3-2	NA	TRBJ1-5	CASSQGRSRGHNQPQHF	TGTGCCAGCAGCCAAGGAAGGAGCAGGGGACACAATCAGCCCCAGCATTTT
TRBD1	TRBV24-1	NA	TRBJ1-5	CATSDGTGGNQPQHF	TGTGCCACCAGTGATGGGACAGGGGGGAATCAGCCCCAGCATTTT
TRBD1	TRBV4-1	few	TRBJ1-2	CASSQDQDRGYGYTF	TGCGCCAGCAGCCAAGATCAGGACAGGGGCTATGGCTACACCTTC
NA	TRBV28	NA	TRBJ1-4	CASSLSGPANEKLFF	TGTGCCAGCAGTTTATCAGGGCCGGCTAATGAAAAACTGTTTTTT
TRBD1	TRBV18	NA	TRBJ1-4	CASSGTGGKLFF	TGTGCCAGCTCCGGGACAGGGGGCAAGCTGTTTTTT
NA	TRBV27	NA	TRBJ1-3	CASSLGGTASGNTIYF	TGTGCCAGCAGTTTAGGGGGGACGGCCTCTGGAAACACCATATATTTT
TRBD2	TRBV5-1	NA	TRBJ2-7	CASRRLAEAYEQYF	TGCGCCAGCAGGAGACTAGCGGAGGCCTACGAGCAGTACTTC
NA	TRBV4-2	NA	TRBJ2-7	CASSPTELARSYEQYF	TGTGCCAGCAGCCCCACGGAATTAGCGCGGTCCTACGAGCAGTACTTC
TRBD2	TRBV7-6	once	TRBJ2-1	CASSLARIAGGISNEQFF	TGTGCCAGCAGCTTAGCGCGGATAGCGGGAGGGATAAGCAATGAGCAGTTCTTC
TRBD1	TRBV5-1	NA	TRBJ2-2	CASSLVGQGANTGELFF	TGCGCCAGCAGCTTGGTGGGACAGGGGGCGAACACCGGGGAGCTGTTTTTT
TRBD2	TRBV20-1	NA	TRBJ2-1	CSASPASGRGNEQFF	TGCAGTGCTAGTCCCGCTAGCGGGAGAGGGAATGAGCAGTTCTTC